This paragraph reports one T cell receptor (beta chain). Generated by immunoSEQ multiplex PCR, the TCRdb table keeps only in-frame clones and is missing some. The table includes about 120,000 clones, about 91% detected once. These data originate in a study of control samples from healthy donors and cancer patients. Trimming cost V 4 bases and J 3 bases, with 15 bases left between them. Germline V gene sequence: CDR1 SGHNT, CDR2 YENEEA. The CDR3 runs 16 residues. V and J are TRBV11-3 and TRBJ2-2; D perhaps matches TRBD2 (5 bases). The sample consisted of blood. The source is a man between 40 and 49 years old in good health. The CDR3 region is CASSSYSQRDTGELFF. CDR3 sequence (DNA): TGTGCCAGCAGCTCCTATTCACAGAGGGACACCGGGGAGCTGTTTTTT. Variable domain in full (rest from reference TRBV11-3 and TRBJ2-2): EAGVVQSPRYKIIEKKQPVAFWCNPISGHNTLYWYLQNLGQGPELLIRYENEEAVDDSQLPKDRFSAERLKGVDSTLKIQPAELGDSAVYLCASSSYSQRDTGELFFGEGSRLTVL.